These 29 T cell receptor beta chains came from one sample sequenced in a study of shared clonotypes between healthy human individuals. The data were produced by immunoSEQ multiplex PCR, yet TCRdb's version contains in-frame clones alone and is incomplete. The profile shows over 2 million clones, approximately 90% of them singletons. Sequences were obtained from naive CD4+ T cells from PBMCs. Subset described: CD45RA+ positively selected. These receptors came from a man younger than 35 in good health. Some clones in this sample may be carry-over from other donors' samples.

As for this clone: Different DNA sequences within this sample yield the same CDR3. This CDR3 is CASSPTLAKNIQYF. The DNA for the CDR3 is TGCGCCAGCAGTCCTACGTTAGCCAAAAACATTCAGTACTTC. The chain joins TRBV5-1 to TRBJ2-4; D gene ambiguous. CDR3 length equals 14 residues. Trimming stripped 5 bases from V and 0 bases from J, with 9 bases between. Germline lookup yields CDR1 SGHRS and CDR2 YFSETQ.

The chain carries TRBV25-1 and TRBJ2-6; D not certain. Trimming stripped 6 bases from V and 1 base from J, with 7 bases between. CDR1 and CDR2 from the germline V gene are MGHDK and SYGVNS. The CDR3 consists of 14 residues. The CDR3: CASSPRSGANVLTF. The CDR3 DNA sequence: TGTGCCAGCAGCCCAAGATCTGGGGCCAACGTCCTGACTTTC.

This chain links TRBV5-1 with TRBJ1-1, with TRBD1 matching over 11 bases. Germline values: CDR1 SGHRS, CDR2 YFSETQ. The CDR3 has 15 amino acids. The junction had 7 bases not matched to a gene; V was cut back by 8 bases and J by 1 base. CDR3 residues: CASTRGTGGNTEAFF. CDR3 bases: TGCGCCAGTACCCGGGGGACAGGGGGGAACACTGAAGCTTTCTTT.

The CDR3 loop reads CASNPPGGTTGELFF. The CDR3 DNA reads as TGTGCCAGTAACCCACCGGGGGGGACCACCGGGGAGCTGTTTTTT. The rearrangement joins TRBV19 to TRBJ2-2; 8 bases fit TRBD2. This CDR3 comprises 15 residues. V shed 7 bases and J 4 bases; nucleotides not matched to a gene: 8. From germline, CDR1 is LNHDA and CDR2 SQIVND (reference sequence).

J is TRBJ1-2 and V is TRBV29-1, with a tentative D call TRBD1 (5 bases). The V gene's germline CDR1 is SQVTM and CDR2 ANQGSEA. V was clipped by 4 bases and J by 8 bases, with 17 bases between them. The CDR3 totals 13 residues. This chain's CDR3 is CSVGGPQGRGYTF. CDR3 bases: TGCAGCGTTGGGGGACCGCAAGGGAGAGGCTACACCTTC.

V and J are TRBV29-1 and TRBJ2-7, with 7 bases that match TRBD1. CDR1 is SQVTM and CDR2 is ANQGSEA in the germline V gene. The length of the CDR3 is 12 residues. V gave up 4 bases and J gave up 3 bases; unmatched junction bases: 3. The CDR3 here is CSVGDRNYEQYF. The CDR3 nucleotides read TGCAGCGTTGGGGACAGAAACTACGAGCAGTACTTC.

The count of this clone is one. The chain links TRBV7-2 to TRBJ2-5, with D tentatively TRBD2 (6 bases). There are 14 residues in the CDR3. V was shortened by 7 bases and J by 1 base, with 13 bases between the two germline ends. Germline lookup yields CDR1 SGHTA and CDR2 FQGNSA. Here the CDR3 reads CASTNGRGQETQYF. CDR3 DNA sequence: TGTGCCAGCACTAACGGGCGGGGCCAAGAGACCCAGTACTTC.

The chain recombines TRBV5-5 with TRBJ1-4; D is ambiguous. The germline gives CDR1 SGHKS, CDR2 YYEKEE (reference sequence). The length of the CDR3 is 16 residues. V was cut by 0 bases and J by 5 bases, with 14 bases left in between. DNA for the CDR3: TGTGCCAGCAGCTTGGGTCCCATAGTCCCGAATGAAAAACTGTTTTTT. Translating it yields CASSLGPIVPNEKLFF.

The chain joins TRBV30 to TRBJ2-1; D is uncertain. CDR1 is GTSNPN, CDR2 SVGIG, per germline (reference sequence). CDR3 length equals 12 residues. V gave up 3 bases and J gave up 8 bases, with 11 bases separating them. The CDR3 DNA sequence: TGTGCCTGGAGGGCCCCCTATGATGAGCAGTTCTTC. Residues: CAWRAPYDEQFF.

The rearrangement links TRBV7-8 to TRBJ2-3, with 9 bases aligning to TRBD2. V gave up 6 bases and J gave up 3 bases; unmatched junction bases: 13. This CDR3 contains 17 residues. Germline loops: CDR1 SGHVS, CDR2 FQNEAQ. This chain's CDR3 is CASSLTSLAGRTDTQYF. The CDR3 bases are TGTGCCAGCAGTTTGACTAGCCTAGCGGGGAGGACAGATACGCAGTATTTT.

The V call is TRBV28, the J call TRBJ1-1; D is unclear. CDR1 is MDHEN, CDR2 SYDVKM, per germline. Trimming left V 8 bases short and J 0 bases short, with 16 bases between. The CDR3 extends over 15 amino acids. The CDR3: CASRSGGFMNTEAFF. CDR3 coding DNA: TGTGCCAGCCGGTCCGGAGGGTTCATGAACACTGAAGCTTTCTTT.

In regard to this clone: The same CDR3 can be traced to other DNA sequences in this sample. This sequence joins TRBV18 and TRBJ2-7; a weak D match, TRBD1 (6 bases). Trimming removed 5 bases from V and 4 bases from J, with 12 bases in between. CDR3 length equals 13 residues. CDR1 and CDR2 (germline): KGHSH, LQKENI. The CDR3 DNA reads as TGTGCCAGCTCAGCCTCAGGGGCGTACGAGCAGTACTTC. It translates to CASSASGAYEQYF.

This clone has just one count. The chain is built from TRBV27 and TRBJ2-7; 9 positions match TRBD2. Germline V gene data show CDR1 as MNHEY and CDR2 as SMNVEV (reference sequence). The CDR3 has 15 residues. V shed 4 bases, J shed 0 bases, and the junction held 4 bases outside the gene matches. The CDR3 here is CASSYSGGNSYEQYF. The CDR3 DNA reads TGTGCCAGCAGTTACAGCGGGGGGAACTCCTACGAGCAGTACTTC.

The chain carries TRBV7-8 and TRBJ2-5; 9 bases are a match to TRBD2. The V segment lost 1 base and the J segment 1 base; nucleotides outside the gene matches: 10. Germline V lookup: CDR1 SGHVS, CDR2 FQNEAQ. The CDR3 loop spans 18 amino acids. The CDR3 here is CASSLGRLAGLLQETQYF. The CDR3 bases are TGTGCCAGCAGCTTAGGCCGGCTAGCGGGACTCCTCCAAGAGACCCAGTACTTC.

The chain is built from TRBV5-6 and TRBJ1-5, with 10 nucleotides matching TRBD1. V shed 2 bases, J shed 2 bases, and the junction held 4 bases outside the gene matches. Germline V lookup: CDR1 SGHDT, CDR2 YYEEEE. The CDR3 sequence is 16 residues long. The CDR3 loop reads CASSLGTGAGNQPQHF. The CDR3 bases are TGTGCCAGCAGCTTAGGGACAGGGGCTGGCAATCAGCCCCAGCATTTT. Using reference TRBV5-6 and TRBJ1-5 for the parts outside the CDR3, the full variable domain is DAGVTQSPTHLIKTRGQQVTLRCSPKSGHDTVSWYQQALGQGPQFIFQYYEEEERQRGNFPDRFSGHQFPNYSSELNVNALLLGDSALYLCASSLGTGAGNQPQHFGDGTRLSIL.

The V and J genes are TRBV2 and TRBJ1-5; D remains ambiguous. V was cut by 3 bases and J by 6 bases, with 9 bases left in between. In germline, CDR1 is SNHLY, CDR2 FYNNEI. The CDR3 sequence is 13 residues long. In DNA, the CDR3 is TGTGCCAGCAGTGATTCTTGGGGTCAGCCCCAGCATTTT. It codes for CASSDSWGQPQHF.

The chain couples TRBV27 to TRBJ2-2; D is uncertain. Trimming removed 5 bases at V and 1 base at J, with 17 bases between. This CDR3 comprises 17 residues. CDR1 and CDR2 from the germline V gene are MNHEY and SMNVEV (reference sequence). This chain's CDR3 is CASSPYQPSMNTGELFF. DNA for the CDR3: TGTGCCAGCAGTCCGTATCAGCCGTCTATGAACACCGGGGAGCTGTTTTTT.

As concerns this clone: Because the CDR3's place on the DNA is in doubt, the DNA is left out and the CDR3 is given as listed by TCRdb. The chain couples TRBV29-1 to TRBJ2-1. 10 amino acids form the CDR3, both terminal residues included. Germline CDR1 reads SQVTM; CDR2 reads ANQGSEA. This chain's CDR3 is CSVAPGASFF.

The chain is built from TRBV4-1 and TRBJ2-5; 7 bases line up with TRBD1. From germline, CDR1 is MGHRA and CDR2 YSYEKL. The CDR3 extends over 16 amino acids. The V and J ends lost 0 bases and 3 bases, in that order; junction bases with no gene match: 7. CDR3 coding DNA: TGCGCCAGCAGCCAAGATCTGACAGGGCCAAAAGAGACCCAGTACTTC. Amino acid sequence: CASSQDLTGPKETQYF.

The rearrangement uses TRBV14 and TRBJ1-5; D is undetermined. The V end lost 1 base, the J end lost 11 bases, and 9 bases lay between the germline ends. The V gene's germline CDR1 is SGHDN and CDR2 FVKESK. The CDR3 spans 12 residues. CDR3 DNA sequence: TGTGCCAGCAGCCAAGGACGGGCAGCCCAGCATTTT. Translating gives CASSQGRAAQHF.

A few counts support this clone. This sample includes further DNA sequences coding for the same CDR3. This chain uses TRBV7-3 with TRBJ1-1; TRBD1 aligns across 8 bases. Germline V gene data show CDR1 as SGHTA and CDR2 as FQGTGA. The CDR3 consists of 13 residues. The V segment lost 0 bases and the J segment 8 bases; nucleotides outside the gene matches: 2. CDR3 residues: CASSLTGQGEAFF. The CDR3 DNA is TGTGCCAGCAGCTTAACCGGACAGGGAGAAGCTTTCTTT.

The chain recombines TRBV7-9 with TRBJ2-1, with TRBD2 matching over 7 bases. CDR3 length: 12 amino acids. Trimming took 1 base from V and 13 from J; bases not matched to a gene: 4. Germline lookup yields CDR1 SEHNR and CDR2 FQNEAQ (reference sequence). For the CDR3, the DNA is TGTGCCAGCAGCTTAGTGCTAGCGGTACAGTTCTTC. Translation gives CASSLVLAVQFF.

Only one count was recorded for this clone. The V call is TRBV5-1, the J call TRBJ2-1, with 8 bases fitting TRBD2. Germline values: CDR1 SGHRS, CDR2 YFSETQ. There are 15 residues in the CDR3. V shed 0 bases, J shed 7 bases, and the junction held 6 bases outside the gene matches. CDR3 residues: CASSLVGLAYNEQFF. The CDR3 DNA reads TGCGCCAGCAGCTTGGTAGGACTAGCATATAATGAGCAGTTCTTC.

The V and J genes are TRBV14 and TRBJ2-2; D is ambiguous. Germline assignment: CDR1 SGHDN and CDR2 FVKESK. Trimming removed 4 bases from V and 7 bases from J, with 13 bases in between. CDR3 length equals 14 residues. CDR3 sequence (DNA): TGTGCCAGCAGCCCTCTGATCGTTGACGGGGAGCTGTTTTTT. This gives the protein CASSPLIVDGELFF.

This sequence joins TRBV4-3 and TRBJ1-5; no firm D call. Trimming removed 3 bases at V and 2 bases at J, with 8 bases between. Germline-derived CDR1 and CDR2 are LGHNA and YSLEER. CDR3 length: 14 amino acids. CDR3 amino acids: CASSHEKGNQPQHF. CDR3 coding DNA: TGCGCCAGCAGCCATGAAAAGGGCAATCAGCCCCAGCATTTT.

This clone was recorded only once. The gene calls are TRBV28 and TRBJ2-2; 9 bases fit TRBD1. The V gene's germline CDR1 is MDHEN and CDR2 SYDVKM. The junction had 9 bases not matched to a gene; V was cut back by 6 bases and J by 7 bases. CDR3 length: 15 residues. CDR3 residues: CASRFQTGGFGELFF. The CDR3 DNA reads as TGTGCCAGCAGATTCCAGACAGGGGGATTCGGGGAGCTGTTTTTT.

Note on this clone: Given the absence of the conserved phenylalanine or tryptophan at the CDR3 end, a read error is likely. The DNA is omitted, as the CDR3 cannot be located on it reliably, and the CDR3 follows TCRdb's listing. The genes are TRBV21-1 and TRBJ1-2. TRBV21-1 is termed a pseudogene. Termini included, the CDR3 measures 11 amino acids. CDR3 residues: CASSKGDTSQC.

About this clone itself: This same CDR3 is encoded by further DNA sequences in the sample. This sequence joins TRBV7-3 and TRBJ1-1; D gene uncertain. V was clipped by 3 bases and J by 0 bases, with 8 bases between them. This CDR3 is 14 amino acids long. Germline-derived CDR1 and CDR2 are SGHTA and FQGTGA. The CDR3 is CASSFGDMNTEAFF. CDR3 DNA sequence: TGTGCCAGCAGCTTCGGAGACATGAACACTGAAGCTTTCTTT. Using reference TRBV7-3 and TRBJ1-1 for the parts outside the CDR3, the full variable domain is GAGVSQTPSNKVTEKGKYVELRCDPISGHTALYWYRQSLGQGPEFLIYFQGTGAADDSGLPNDRFFAVRPEGSVSTLKIQRTERGDSAVYLCASSFGDMNTEAFFGQGTRLTVV.

The chain has TRBV4-1 and TRBJ2-2; 14 bases map to TRBD2. The germline CDR1 and CDR2 sequences are MGHRA and YSYEKL. The CDR3 has 22 residues. The V segment lost 4 bases and the J segment 1 base; nucleotides outside the gene matches: 17. CDR3 protein: CASSPSRIQRLAGGRNTGELFF. The CDR3 DNA reads TGCGCCAGCAGCCCATCCCGGATACAGAGACTAGCGGGAGGGAGGAACACCGGGGAGCTGTTTTTT.